Following are 25 T cell receptor beta chains from one sample sequenced in a study of blood T cell repertoires in COVID-19. TCRdb's table, derived via immunoSEQ multiplex PCR, lists solely in-frame clones and lacks some. The sample comprises 300,000 to 450,000 clones, 88% of which are singletons, and 0.95% to 1.1% rests with the top ten. Sequencing was performed on PBMCs or T cells enriched from blood (not recorded which). The receptors here all came from a woman aged 25 to 39 who had been exposed to COVID-19.

This chain connects TRBV2 to TRBJ2-1, with D possibly TRBD1 on 5 matching bases. The CDR3 contains 14 residues. V was trimmed by 7 bases and J by 0 bases, leaving 10 bases between them. The germline V gene has CDR1 SNHLY and CDR2 FYNNEI. This chain's CDR3 is CASTGDSSYNEQFF. The CDR3 DNA sequence: TGTGCCAGCACCGGTGACAGCTCCTACAATGAGCAGTTCTTC.

V gene TRBV4-2 combines with J gene TRBJ1-5, with D perhaps matching TRBD1 (6 bases). Deletions cut 2 bases from V and 4 bases from J, with 12 bases between. Germline V lookup: CDR1 LGHNA, CDR2 YNFKEQ. This CDR3 has 15 residues. CDR3 amino acids: CASSQLRDINQPQHF. The CDR3 region has the DNA TGTGCCAGCAGCCAACTCCGGGACATTAATCAGCCCCAGCATTTT.

The chain couples TRBV21-1 to TRBJ2-2; the table's D call of TRBD2 was not tested on the DNA. TRBV21-1 constitutes a pseudogene. The CDR3 has 17 residues. Written as DNA, the CDR3 is TGTGCCAGCAGCAAACGACTAGCGGGAGGCGACACCGGGGAGCTGTTTTTT. Translating it yields CASSKRLAGGDTGELFF.

This chain joins TRBV27 and TRBJ1-3; D ambiguous. The ends were cut back, 6 bases at V and 1 base at J, with 7 bases in the middle. Germline CDR1 and CDR2: MNHEY and SMNVEV (reference sequence). The CDR3 is 13 residues long. The CDR3 bases are TGTGCCAGCAGGAGTAGTTCTGGAAACACCATATATTTT. Its protein is CASRSSSGNTIYF.

The sample holds a few counts of this clone. The V and J genes are TRBV10-3 and TRBJ2-2; D unclear. Germline loops: CDR1 ENHRY, CDR2 SYGVKD. This CDR3 is 13 amino acids long. The V end was cut by 2 bases, the J end by 3 bases, with 4 bases between. The CDR3 is CAISESDTGELFF. The CDR3 nucleotides are TGTGCCATCAGTGAGAGCGACACCGGGGAGCTGTTTTTT.

This clone has just one count. The rearrangement links TRBV30 to TRBJ1-1, with a possible D match to TRBD1 (5 bases). CDR1 GTSNPN and CDR2 SVGIG come from the germline V gene (reference sequence). V was shortened by 1 base and J by 0 bases, with 6 bases between the two germline ends. The CDR3 contains 13 residues. CDR3 bases: TGTGCCTGGAGTGGACAGATGAACACTGAAGCTTTCTTT. As protein: CAWSGQMNTEAFF. Full variable domain (outside the CDR3, taken from reference TRBV30 and TRBJ1-1): SQTIHQWPATLVQPVGSPLSLECTVEGTSNPNLYWYRQAAGRGLQLLFYSVGIGQISSEVPQNLSASRPQDRQFILSSKKLLLSDSGFYLCAWSGQMNTEAFFGQGTRLTVV.

The rearrangement joins TRBV30 to TRBJ2-2; maybe TRBD2 (7 bases). V was pared by 4 bases and J by 2 bases, with 11 bases between. Germline V gives CDR1 GTSNPN, CDR2 SVGIG (reference sequence). This CDR3 has 14 residues. In DNA form, the CDR3 reads TGTGCCTGGAAGGGGGGGCCAAACACCGGGGAGCTGTTTTTT. Translation gives CAWKGGPNTGELFF. Based on the CDR3 plus reference TRBV30 and TRBJ2-2, the full variable domain is SQTIHQWPATLVQPVGSPLSLECTVEGTSNPNLYWYRQAAGRGLQLLFYSVGIGQISSEVPQNLSASRPQDRQFILSSKKLLLSDSGFYLCAWKGGPNTGELFFGEGSRLTVL.

In DNA, the CDR3 is TGTGCCAGCAGCTTGGGCCCACAGGGAGATGAAAAACTGTTTTTT. As protein: CASSLGPQGDEKLFF. The rearrangement joins TRBV5-4 to TRBJ1-4; tentatively, D is TRBD1 (6 bases). The germline V gene has CDR1 SGHNT and CDR2 YYREEE (reference sequence). The CDR3 covers 15 residues. V was trimmed by 0 bases and J by 6 bases, leaving 12 bases between them. The variable domain in full, with the rest retrieved from reference TRBV5-4 and TRBJ1-4, is ETGVTQSPTHLIKTRGQQVTLRCSSQSGHNTVSWYQQALGQGPQFIFQYYREEENGRGNFPPRFSGLQFPNYSSELNVNALELDDSALYLCASSLGPQGDEKLFFGSGTQLSVL.

The chain uses TRBV11-2 and TRBJ2-3; TRBD2 matches at 11 bases. This CDR3 is 16 amino acids long. Germline lookup yields CDR1 SGHAT and CDR2 FQNNGV. The ends lost 2 bases at V and 3 bases at J; junction bases unmatched: 4. The CDR3 loop reads CASSLRLAGGTDTQYF. The DNA of the CDR3 is TGTGCCAGCAGCTTACGGTTAGCGGGAGGGACAGATACGCAGTATTTT.

The CDR3 region is CASSIVDRANVWTGELFF. The CDR3 bases are TGTGCCAGTAGTATAGTGGACAGGGCGAACGTGTGGACCGGGGAGCTGTTTTTT. This chain links TRBV19 with TRBJ2-2; TRBD1 agrees at 8 bases. The CDR3 has 18 residues. V trimming: 1 base; J trimming: 5 bases; junction bases outside the gene matches: 12. Germline V CDR1 and CDR2: LNHDA, SQIVND (reference sequence). The entire variable domain, with the rest obtained from reference TRBV19 and TRBJ2-2, is as follows: DGGITQSPKYLFRKEGQNVTLSCEQNLNHDAMYWYRQDPGQGLRLIYYSQIVNDFQKGDIAEGYSVSREKKESFPLTVTSAQKNPTAFYLCASSIVDRANVWTGELFFGEGSRLTVL.

This chain joins TRBV12-5 and TRBJ2-3; the match to TRBD2 covers 15 bases. There are 18 residues in the CDR3. Germline V gene data show CDR1 as LGHNT and CDR2 as FRNRAP. The J segment lost 4 bases and the V segment lost 1 base, leaving 6 bases of the junction unmatched. CDR3 sequence: CASGLGTSGRAVADTQYF. CDR3 coding DNA: TGTGCTAGTGGTTTGGGGACTAGCGGGAGGGCTGTCGCAGATACGCAGTATTTT.

The V call is TRBV4-1, the J call TRBJ2-7; 10 bases are shared with TRBD1. Germline V gene data show CDR1 as MGHRA and CDR2 as YSYEKL. Trimming at V came to 0 bases and at J to 6 bases, leaving 8 bases not matched to a gene. The length of the CDR3 is 16 residues. The CDR3 here is CASSQDPGTGVGEQYF. The CDR3 nucleotides are TGCGCCAGCAGCCAAGATCCCGGGACAGGGGTGGGCGAGCAGTACTTC.

This chain connects TRBV6-5 to TRBJ2-7; TRBD2 agrees at 8 bases. This CDR3 contains 14 residues. V was clipped by 6 bases and J by 0 bases; unmatched bases: 4. Germline V CDR1 and CDR2: MNHEY, SVGAGI. The CDR3 sequence is CASRRSGISYEQYF. CDR3 nucleotides: TGTGCCAGCAGACGTAGCGGGATCTCCTACGAGCAGTACTTC.

This chain uses TRBV6-5 with TRBJ2-7; 13 positions match TRBD2. Germline V gene sequence: CDR1 MNHEY, CDR2 SVGAGI. The CDR3 covers 15 residues. Germline trimming cut 7 bases from V and 4 bases from J; bases unmatched to any gene: 7. CDR3 residues: CASTRTSGRVYEQYF. In DNA form, the CDR3 reads TGTGCCAGCACCAGGACTAGCGGGAGAGTTTACGAGCAGTACTTC.

In its sample, this clone was seen a few times. This chain links TRBV2 with TRBJ1-2, with TRBD1 matching over 9 bases. In germline, CDR1 is SNHLY, CDR2 FYNNEI. CDR3 length: 13 amino acids. V lost 5 bases, J lost 8 bases, and 6 bases stayed unmatched. CDR3 sequence (DNA): TGTGCCAGCAGTACGGGACAGGGAGGCGGCTACACCTTC. It yields the protein CASSTGQGGGYTF.

The rearrangement links TRBV30 to TRBJ1-1; possible D gene TRBD1, 6 bases. The CDR3 totals 13 residues. Trimming stripped 3 bases from V and 4 bases from J, with 12 bases between. Germline CDR1 GTSNPN, CDR2 SVGIG (reference sequence). The CDR3 region has the DNA TGTGCCTGGAGAGGGGGTTGGGGCACTGAAGCTTTCTTT. Amino acids: CAWRGGWGTEAFF.

The CDR3 bases are TGCGCCAGCAGCCAAGATGTAGGACAACCCAATGAGCAGTTCTTC. Protein: CASSQDVGQPNEQFF. The rearrangement joins TRBV4-1 to TRBJ2-1, with a weak D call TRBD1 (5 bases). The ends were cut back, 0 bases at V and 6 bases at J, with 12 bases in the middle. This CDR3 is 15 amino acids long. Germline V gene lookup returns CDR1 MGHRA and CDR2 YSYEKL.

J is TRBJ2-3 and V is TRBV30, with TRBD2 matching 11 bases. The CDR3 covers 14 residues. Germline CDR1 and CDR2: GTSNPN and SVGIG (reference sequence). The V and J ends lost 5 bases and 6 bases, in that order; junction bases with no gene match: 7. CDR3 DNA sequence: TGTGCCTGGGAGATGACTAGCGGGACGGATACGCAGTATTTT. Encoded protein: CAWEMTSGTDTQYF.

The rearrangement joins TRBV20-1 to TRBJ2-1; D ambiguous. The CDR3 is 11 amino acids. The germline V gene encodes CDR1 DFQATT and CDR2 SNEGSKA (reference sequence). V lost 2 bases, J lost 10 bases, and 9 bases lay in between. CDR3 bases: TGCAGTGCTAGACGTCTTCTGGAGCAGTTCTTC. It encodes CSARRLLEQFF.

The chain recombines TRBV30 with TRBJ2-5; D possibly corresponds to TRBD1 (6 bases). Looked up from germline, CDR1 is GTSNPN and CDR2 is SVGIG (reference sequence). CDR3 size: 13 residues. V gave up 1 base and J gave up 1 base, with 7 bases separating them. The CDR3 nucleotides read TGTGCCTGGAGTGGGGGGCTCCAAGAGACCCAGTACTTC. Its protein is CAWSGGLQETQYF. The entire variable domain, with the rest obtained from reference TRBV30 and TRBJ2-5, is as follows: SQTIHQWPATLVQPVGSPLSLECTVEGTSNPNLYWYRQAAGRGLQLLFYSVGIGQISSEVPQNLSASRPQDRQFILSSKKLLLSDSGFYLCAWSGGLQETQYFGPGTRLLVL.

This clone has more than one count but fewer than ten. This chain connects TRBV5-1 to TRBJ2-1; 8 nucleotides agree with TRBD1. Germline values: CDR1 SGHRS, CDR2 YFSETQ. The V gene end was trimmed by 0 bases and the J gene end by 6 bases; junction bases not matched to a gene: 5. The CDR3 covers 15 residues. CDR3 loop: CASSLGQGLTNEQFF. The CDR3 nucleotides read TGCGCCAGCAGCTTGGGACAGGGGTTGACCAATGAGCAGTTCTTC.

The V gene is TRBV4-1, the J gene TRBJ1-4; 8 nucleotides agree with TRBD1. Germline V lookup: CDR1 MGHRA, CDR2 YSYEKL. The V gene end was trimmed by 1 base and the J gene end by 7 bases; junction bases not matched to a gene: 11. This CDR3 region has 17 residues. CDR3 nucleotides: TGCGCCAGCAGCCAAGCAGTCGAACAGGGGGTTGGTGAAAAACTGTTTTTT. Amino acid sequence: CASSQAVEQGVGEKLFF.

This clone turned up a few times. This chain links TRBV6-2 or TRBV6-3 with TRBJ2-7, with TRBD2 matching over 9 bases. Losses at the gene ends were 5 bases for V and 6 bases for J; bases not matched to a gene: 14. The CDR3 totals 16 residues. CDR1 is MNHEY, CDR2 SVGEGT, per germline. CDR3 nucleotide sequence: TGTGCCAGCAGTCACACCGTAGGGCGGGAGGGCGGCGAGCAGTACTTC. This sequence encodes CASSHTVGREGGEQYF.

The CDR3 coding sequence is TGCAGTGCTAGTGTGAGGGGGCGGTACGAGCAGTACTTC. Encoded protein: CSASVRGRYEQYF. The chain carries TRBV20-1 and TRBJ2-7; 7 bases line up with TRBD1. The CDR3 loop spans 13 amino acids. Germline lookup yields CDR1 DFQATT and CDR2 SNEGSKA (reference sequence). Trimming removed 3 bases from V and 4 bases from J; junction bases left unmatched: 6.

CDR3 sequence (DNA): TGTGCCAGCAGTGAAGCGCGGGCTAACTATGGCTACACCTTC. Its protein is CASSEARANYGYTF. This chain links TRBV6-1 with TRBJ1-2; D gene uncertain. V gave up 0 bases and J gave up 0 bases, with 5 bases separating them. CDR3 size: 14 residues. The germline V gene has CDR1 MNHNS and CDR2 SASEGT.